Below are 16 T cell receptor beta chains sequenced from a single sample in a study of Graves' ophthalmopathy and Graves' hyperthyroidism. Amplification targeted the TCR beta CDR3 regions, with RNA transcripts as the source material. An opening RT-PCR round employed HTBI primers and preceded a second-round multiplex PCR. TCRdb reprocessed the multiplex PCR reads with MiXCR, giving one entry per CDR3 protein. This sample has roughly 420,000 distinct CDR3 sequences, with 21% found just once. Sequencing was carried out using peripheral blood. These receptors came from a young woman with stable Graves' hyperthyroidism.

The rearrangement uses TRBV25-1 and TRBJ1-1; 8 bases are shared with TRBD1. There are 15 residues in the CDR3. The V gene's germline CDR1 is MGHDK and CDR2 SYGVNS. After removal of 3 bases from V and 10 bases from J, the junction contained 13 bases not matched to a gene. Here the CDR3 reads CASSDATDRDGVAFF. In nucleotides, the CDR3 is TGTGCCAGCAGTGATGCGACGGACAGGGACGGGGTAGCTTTCTTT.

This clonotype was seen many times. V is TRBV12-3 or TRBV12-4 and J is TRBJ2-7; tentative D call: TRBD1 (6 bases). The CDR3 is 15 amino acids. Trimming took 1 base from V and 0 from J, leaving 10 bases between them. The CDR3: CASSLDQGISYEQYF. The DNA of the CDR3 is TGTGCCAGCAGTTTAGATCAGGGGATCTCCTACGAGCAGTACTTC.

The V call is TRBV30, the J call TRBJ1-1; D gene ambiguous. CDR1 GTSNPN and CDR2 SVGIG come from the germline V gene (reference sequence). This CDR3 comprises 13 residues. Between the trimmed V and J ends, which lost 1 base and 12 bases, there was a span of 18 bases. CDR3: CAWSGPGPFTTFF. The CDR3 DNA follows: TGTGCCTGGAGTGGTCCCGGTCCCTTCACAACTTTCTTT.

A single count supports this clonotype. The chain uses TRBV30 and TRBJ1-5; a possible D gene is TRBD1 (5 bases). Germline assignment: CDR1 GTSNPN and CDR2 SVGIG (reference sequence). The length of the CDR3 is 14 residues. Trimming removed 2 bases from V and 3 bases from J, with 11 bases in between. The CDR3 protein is CAWSKGWANQPQHF. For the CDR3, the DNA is TGTGCCTGGAGTAAGGGGTGGGCCAATCAGCCCCAGCATTTT.

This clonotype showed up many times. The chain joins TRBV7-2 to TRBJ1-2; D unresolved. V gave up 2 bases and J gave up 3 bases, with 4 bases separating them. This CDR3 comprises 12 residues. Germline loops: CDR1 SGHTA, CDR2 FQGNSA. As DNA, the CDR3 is TGTGCCAGCAGCTTAATCCACTATGGCTACACCTTC. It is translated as CASSLIHYGYTF.

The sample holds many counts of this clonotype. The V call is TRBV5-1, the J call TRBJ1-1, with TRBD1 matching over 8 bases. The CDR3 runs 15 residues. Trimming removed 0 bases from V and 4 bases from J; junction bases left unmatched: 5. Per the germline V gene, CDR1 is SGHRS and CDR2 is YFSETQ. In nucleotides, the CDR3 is TGCGCCAGCAGCTTGGGGGACAGGACCATCACTGAAGCTTTCTTT. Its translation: CASSLGDRTITEAFF. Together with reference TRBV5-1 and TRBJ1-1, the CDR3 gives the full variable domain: KAGVTQTPRYLIKTRGQQVTLSCSPISGHRSVSWYQQTPGQGLQFLFEYFSETQRNKGNFPGRFSGRQFSNSRSEMNVSTLELGDSALYLCASSLGDRTITEAFFGQGTRLTVV.

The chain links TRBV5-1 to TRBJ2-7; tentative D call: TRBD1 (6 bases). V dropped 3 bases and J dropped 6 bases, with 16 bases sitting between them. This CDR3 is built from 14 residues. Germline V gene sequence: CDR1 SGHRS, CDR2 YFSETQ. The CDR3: CASSSYGRGSEQYF. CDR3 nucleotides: TGCGCCAGCAGCTCGTACGGAAGGGGGTCCGAGCAGTACTTC.

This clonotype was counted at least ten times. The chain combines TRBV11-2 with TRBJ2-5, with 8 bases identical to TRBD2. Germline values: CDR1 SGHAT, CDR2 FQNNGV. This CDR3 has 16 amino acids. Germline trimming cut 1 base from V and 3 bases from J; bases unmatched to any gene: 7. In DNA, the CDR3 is TGTGCCAGCAGCTTAGTTCCAGCGGGGGTTGAAGAGACCCAGTACTTC. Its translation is CASSLVPAGVEETQYF.

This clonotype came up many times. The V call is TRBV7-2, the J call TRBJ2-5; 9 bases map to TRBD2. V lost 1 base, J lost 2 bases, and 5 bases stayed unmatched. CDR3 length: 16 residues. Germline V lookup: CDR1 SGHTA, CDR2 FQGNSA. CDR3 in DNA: TGTGCCAGCAGCTTAGGAAGTAGCGGGGGACAAGAGACCCAGTACTTC. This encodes CASSLGSSGGQETQYF.

CDR3 nucleotide sequence: TGTGCCAGCAGCCCTCGACAGGGGTCAGAAGGCTACACCTTC. This gives the protein CASSPRQGSEGYTF. The chain is built from TRBV12-3 or TRBV12-4 and TRBJ1-2; TRBD1 aligns across 8 bases. V shed 6 bases, J shed 8 bases, and the junction held 11 bases outside the gene matches. The CDR3 is 14 amino acids.

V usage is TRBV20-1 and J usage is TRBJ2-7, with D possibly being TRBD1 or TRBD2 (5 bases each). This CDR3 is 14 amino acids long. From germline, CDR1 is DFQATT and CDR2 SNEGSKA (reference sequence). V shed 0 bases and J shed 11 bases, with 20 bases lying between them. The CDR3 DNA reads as TGCAGTGCTAGAGAACGGGGCACCCTCCCTTGGAAGTACTTC. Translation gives CSARERGTLPWKYF.

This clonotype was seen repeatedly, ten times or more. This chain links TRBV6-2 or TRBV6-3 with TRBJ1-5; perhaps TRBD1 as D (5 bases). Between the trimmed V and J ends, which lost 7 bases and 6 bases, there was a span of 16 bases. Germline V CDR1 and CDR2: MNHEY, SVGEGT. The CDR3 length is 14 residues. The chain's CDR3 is CASTWDPRIQPQHF. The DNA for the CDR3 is TGTGCCAGCACCTGGGACCCTCGGATTCAGCCCCAGCATTTT.

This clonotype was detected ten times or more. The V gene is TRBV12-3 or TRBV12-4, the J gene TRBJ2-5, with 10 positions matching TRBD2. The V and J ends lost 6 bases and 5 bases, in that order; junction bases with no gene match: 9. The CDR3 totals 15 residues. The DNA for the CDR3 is TGTGCCAGCAGCCTAGCCCTAGCGGGAGTTGAGACCCAGTACTTC. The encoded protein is CASSLALAGVETQYF.

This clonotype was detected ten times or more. Here the CDR3 reads CASSLGTGAGNTIYF. In DNA, the CDR3 is TGTGCCAGCAGCTTGGGGACAGGGGCTGGAAACACCATATATTTT. The chain couples TRBV5-6 to TRBJ1-3, with 9 bases that match TRBD1. Trimming at V came to 0 bases and at J to 2 bases, leaving 0 bases not matched to a gene. This CDR3 region has 15 residues. Germline loops: CDR1 SGHDT, CDR2 YYEEEE.

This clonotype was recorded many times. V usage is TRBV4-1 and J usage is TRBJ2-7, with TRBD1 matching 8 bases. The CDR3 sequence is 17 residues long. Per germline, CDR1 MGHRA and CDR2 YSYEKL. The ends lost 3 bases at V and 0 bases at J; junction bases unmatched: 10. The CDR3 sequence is CASSQRQPGQDSYEQYF. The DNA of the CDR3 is TGCGCCAGCAGCCAGAGACAACCGGGACAGGACTCCTACGAGCAGTACTTC.

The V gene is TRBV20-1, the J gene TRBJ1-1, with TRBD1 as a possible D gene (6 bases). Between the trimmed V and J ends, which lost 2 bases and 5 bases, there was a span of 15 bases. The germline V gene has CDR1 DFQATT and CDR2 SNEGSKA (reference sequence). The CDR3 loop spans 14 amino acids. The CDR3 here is CSARNEGRGTEAFF. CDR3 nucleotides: TGCAGTGCTAGAAATGAGGGTAGGGGGACTGAAGCTTTCTTT.